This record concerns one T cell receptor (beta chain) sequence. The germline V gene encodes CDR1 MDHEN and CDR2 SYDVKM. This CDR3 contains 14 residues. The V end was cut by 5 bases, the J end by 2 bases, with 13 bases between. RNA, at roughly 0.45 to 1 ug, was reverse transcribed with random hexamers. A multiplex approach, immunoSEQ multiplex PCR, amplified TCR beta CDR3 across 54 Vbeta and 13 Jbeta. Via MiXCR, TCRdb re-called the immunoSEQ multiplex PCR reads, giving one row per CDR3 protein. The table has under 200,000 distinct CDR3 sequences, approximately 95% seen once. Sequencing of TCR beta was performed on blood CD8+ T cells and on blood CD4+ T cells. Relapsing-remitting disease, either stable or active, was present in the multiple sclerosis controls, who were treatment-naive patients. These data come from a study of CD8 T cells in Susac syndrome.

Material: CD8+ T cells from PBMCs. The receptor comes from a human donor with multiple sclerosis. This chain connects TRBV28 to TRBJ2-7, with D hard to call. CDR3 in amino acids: CASSPLGVTYEQYF. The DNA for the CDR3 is TGTGCCAGCAGTCCTCTCGGTGTCACCTACGAGCAGTACTTC.